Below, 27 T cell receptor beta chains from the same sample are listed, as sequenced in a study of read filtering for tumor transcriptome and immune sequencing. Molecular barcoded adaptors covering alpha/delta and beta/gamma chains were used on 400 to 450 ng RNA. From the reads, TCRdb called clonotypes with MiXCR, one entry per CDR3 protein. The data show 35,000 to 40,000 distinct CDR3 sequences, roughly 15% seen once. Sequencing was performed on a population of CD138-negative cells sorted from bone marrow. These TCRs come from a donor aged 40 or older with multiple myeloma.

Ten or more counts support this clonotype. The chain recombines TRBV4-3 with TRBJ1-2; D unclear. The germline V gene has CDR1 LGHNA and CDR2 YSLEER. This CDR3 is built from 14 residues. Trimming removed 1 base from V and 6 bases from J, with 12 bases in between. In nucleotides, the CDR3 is TGCGCCAGCAGCCAAGTCGTCCGCACGCATGGCTACACCTTC. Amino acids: CASSQVVRTHGYTF.

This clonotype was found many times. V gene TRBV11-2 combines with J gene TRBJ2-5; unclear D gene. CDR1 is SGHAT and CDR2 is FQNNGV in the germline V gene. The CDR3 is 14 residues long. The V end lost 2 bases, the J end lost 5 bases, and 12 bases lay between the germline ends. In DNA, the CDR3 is TGTGCCAGCAGCTTAAATAACCCGCGGGAGACCCAGTACTTC. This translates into CASSLNNPRETQYF.

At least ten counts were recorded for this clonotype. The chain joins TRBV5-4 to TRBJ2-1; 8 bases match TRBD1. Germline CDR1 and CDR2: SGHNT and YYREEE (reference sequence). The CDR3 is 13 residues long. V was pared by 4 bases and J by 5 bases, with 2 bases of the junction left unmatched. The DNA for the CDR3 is TGTGCCAGCAGCGAGGACAGGGACAATGAGCAGTTCTTC. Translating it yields CASSEDRDNEQFF.

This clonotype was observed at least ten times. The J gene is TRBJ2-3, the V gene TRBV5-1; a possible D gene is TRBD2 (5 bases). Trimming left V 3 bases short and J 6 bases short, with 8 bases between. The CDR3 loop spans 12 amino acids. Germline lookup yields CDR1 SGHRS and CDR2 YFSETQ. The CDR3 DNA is TGCGCCAGCAGCTCCCGAGGGGATACGCAGTATTTT. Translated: CASSSRGDTQYF.

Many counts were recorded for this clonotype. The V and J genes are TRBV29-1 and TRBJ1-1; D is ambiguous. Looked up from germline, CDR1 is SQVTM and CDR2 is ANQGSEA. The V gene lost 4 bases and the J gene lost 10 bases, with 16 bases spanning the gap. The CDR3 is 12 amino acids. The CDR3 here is CSVVAWGLGAFF. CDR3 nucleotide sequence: TGCAGCGTTGTAGCGTGGGGTTTAGGAGCTTTCTTT. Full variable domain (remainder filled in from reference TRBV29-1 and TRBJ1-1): SAVISQKPSRDICQRGTSLTIQCQVDSQVTMMFWYRQQPGQSLTLIATANQGSEATYESGFVIDKFPISRPNLTFSTLTVSNMSPEDSSIYLCSVVAWGLGAFFGQGTRLTVV.

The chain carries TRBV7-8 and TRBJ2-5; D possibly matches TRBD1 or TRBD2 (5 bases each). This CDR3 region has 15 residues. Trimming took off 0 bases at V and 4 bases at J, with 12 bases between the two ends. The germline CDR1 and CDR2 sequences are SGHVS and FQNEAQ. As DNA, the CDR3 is TGTGCCAGCAGCTTAGCGGGGGTGCGCGGAGAGACCCAGTACTTC. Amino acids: CASSLAGVRGETQYF.

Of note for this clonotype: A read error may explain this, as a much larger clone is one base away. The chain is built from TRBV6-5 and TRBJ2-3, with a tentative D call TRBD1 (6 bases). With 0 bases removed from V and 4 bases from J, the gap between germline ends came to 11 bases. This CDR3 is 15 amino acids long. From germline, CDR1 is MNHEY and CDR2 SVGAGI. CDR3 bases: TGTGCCAGCAGTTACTCAGACAGGCGCGCAGATACGCAGTATTTT. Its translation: CASSYSDRRADTQYF.

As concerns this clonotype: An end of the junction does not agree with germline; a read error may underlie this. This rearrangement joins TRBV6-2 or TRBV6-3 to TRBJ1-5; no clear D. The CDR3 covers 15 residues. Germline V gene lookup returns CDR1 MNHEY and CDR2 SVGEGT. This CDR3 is CASTARRDSNKPQHF. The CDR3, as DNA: TGTGCCAGCACGGCTAGGAGAGATAGCAATAAGCCCCAGCATTTT.

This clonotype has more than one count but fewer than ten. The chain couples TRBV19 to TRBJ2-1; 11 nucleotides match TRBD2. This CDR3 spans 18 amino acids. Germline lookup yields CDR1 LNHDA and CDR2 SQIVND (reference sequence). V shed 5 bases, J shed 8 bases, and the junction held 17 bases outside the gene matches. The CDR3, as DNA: TGTGCCAGTAGTCCCAGGATGGGGCTAGCGGGAGGTTCCCATGAGCAGTTCTTC. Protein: CASSPRMGLAGGSHEQFF.

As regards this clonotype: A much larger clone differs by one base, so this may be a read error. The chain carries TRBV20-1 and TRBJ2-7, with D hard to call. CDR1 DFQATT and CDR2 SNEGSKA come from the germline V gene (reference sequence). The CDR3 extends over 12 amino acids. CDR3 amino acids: CSAFTTPNEQHF. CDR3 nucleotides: TGCAGCGCCTTCACTACCCCCAACGAGCAGCACTTC.

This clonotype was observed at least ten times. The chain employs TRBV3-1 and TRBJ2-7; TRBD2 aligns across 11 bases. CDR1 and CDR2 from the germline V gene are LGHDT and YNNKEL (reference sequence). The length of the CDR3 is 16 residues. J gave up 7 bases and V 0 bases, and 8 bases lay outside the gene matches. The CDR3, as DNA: TGTGCCAGCAGCCAAGAGTCCGGGGGACTAGCGGTTGAGCAGTACTTC. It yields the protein CASSQESGGLAVEQYF.

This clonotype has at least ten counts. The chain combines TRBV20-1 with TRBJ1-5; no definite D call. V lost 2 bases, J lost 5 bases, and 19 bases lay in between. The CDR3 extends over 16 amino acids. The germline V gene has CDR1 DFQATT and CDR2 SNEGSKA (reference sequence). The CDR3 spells CSARLSAAAGYQPQHF. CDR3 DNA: TGCAGTGCTAGACTGTCGGCGGCGGCGGGTTATCAGCCCCAGCATTTT.

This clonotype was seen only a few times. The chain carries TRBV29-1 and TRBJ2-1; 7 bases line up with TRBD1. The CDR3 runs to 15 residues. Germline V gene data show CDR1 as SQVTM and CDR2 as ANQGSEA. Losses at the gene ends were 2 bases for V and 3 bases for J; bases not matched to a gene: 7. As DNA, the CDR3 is TGCAGCGTTGAAATTTGGGACAGCCACTACAATGAGCAGTTCTTC. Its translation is CSVEIWDSHYNEQFF.

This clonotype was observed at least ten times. CDR3 in amino acids: CSVEAPGYGGELFF. The CDR3 region has the DNA TGCAGCGTTGAAGCTCCGGGGTACGGCGGGGAGCTGTTTTTT. The gene calls are TRBV29-1 and TRBJ2-2; TRBD2 is a possible D gene (5 bases). Between the trimmed V and J ends, which lost 1 base and 7 bases, there was a span of 13 bases. This CDR3 is 14 amino acids long. CDR1 is SQVTM, CDR2 ANQGSEA, per germline.

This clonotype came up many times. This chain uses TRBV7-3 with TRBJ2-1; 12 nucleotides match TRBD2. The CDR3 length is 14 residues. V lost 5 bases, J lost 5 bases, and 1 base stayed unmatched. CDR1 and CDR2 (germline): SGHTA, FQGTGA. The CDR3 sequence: CASSTSGRNNEQFF. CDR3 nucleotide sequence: TGTGCCAGCAGCACTAGCGGGAGGAACAATGAGCAGTTCTTC.

The CDR3 region has the DNA TGTGCCAGCAGCTCGCGGCGGGGGTCAGAGACCCAGTACTTC. It encodes CASSSRRGSETQYF. The V gene is TRBV11-2, the J gene TRBJ2-5; 7 bases fit TRBD2. J lost 4 bases, V lost 4 bases, and 6 bases had no gene match. There are 14 residues in the CDR3. From germline, CDR1 is SGHAT and CDR2 FQNNGV.

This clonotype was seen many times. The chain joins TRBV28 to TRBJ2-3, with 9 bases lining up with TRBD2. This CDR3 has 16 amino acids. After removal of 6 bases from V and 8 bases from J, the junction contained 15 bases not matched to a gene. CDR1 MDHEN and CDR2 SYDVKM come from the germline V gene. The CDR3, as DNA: TGTGCCAGCAGCCCAATAGCGGGAGAACGGGTTGTTACGCAGTATTTT. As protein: CASSPIAGERVVTQYF.

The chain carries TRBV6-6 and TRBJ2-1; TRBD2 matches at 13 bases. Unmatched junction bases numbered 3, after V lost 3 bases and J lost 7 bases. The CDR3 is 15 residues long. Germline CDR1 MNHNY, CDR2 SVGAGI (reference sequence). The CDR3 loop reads CASSYETSGRNEQFF. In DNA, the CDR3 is TGTGCCAGCAGTTATGAGACTAGCGGGAGGAATGAGCAGTTCTTC.

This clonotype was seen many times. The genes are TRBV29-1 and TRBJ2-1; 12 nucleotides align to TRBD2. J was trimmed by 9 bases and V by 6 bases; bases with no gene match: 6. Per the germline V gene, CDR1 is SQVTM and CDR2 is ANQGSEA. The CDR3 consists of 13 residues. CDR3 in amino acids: CSVSLAGGGEQFF. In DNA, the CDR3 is TGCAGCGTATCACTAGCGGGAGGCGGTGAGCAGTTCTTC.

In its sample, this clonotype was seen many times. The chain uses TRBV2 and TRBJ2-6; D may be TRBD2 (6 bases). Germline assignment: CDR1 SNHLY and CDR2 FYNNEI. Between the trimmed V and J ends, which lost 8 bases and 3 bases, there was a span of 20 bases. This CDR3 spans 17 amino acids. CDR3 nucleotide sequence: TGTGCCAGCCTACGGAGGGCCGGGTCCCTTGGGGCCAACGTCCTGACTTTC. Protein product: CASLRRAGSLGANVLTF.

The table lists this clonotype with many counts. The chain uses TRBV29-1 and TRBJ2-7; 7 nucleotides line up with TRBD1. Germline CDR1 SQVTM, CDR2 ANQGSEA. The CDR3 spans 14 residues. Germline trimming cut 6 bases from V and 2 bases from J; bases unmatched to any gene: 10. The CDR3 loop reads CSVVGDSAAYEQYF. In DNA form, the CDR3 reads TGCAGCGTCGTGGGGGACAGTGCAGCCTACGAGCAGTACTTC.

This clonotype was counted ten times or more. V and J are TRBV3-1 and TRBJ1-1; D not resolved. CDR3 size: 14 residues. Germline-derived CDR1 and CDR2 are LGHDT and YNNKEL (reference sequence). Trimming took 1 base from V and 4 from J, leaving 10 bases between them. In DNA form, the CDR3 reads TGTGCCAGCAGCCAAGGGAGGTGGGTCACTGAAGCTTTCTTT. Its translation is CASSQGRWVTEAFF.

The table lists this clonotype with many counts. The CDR3 region has the DNA TGTGCCAGCATCACGGGACAGGGGAAGGTCAGAGTATCTAATGAAAAACTGTTTTTT. It specifies CASITGQGKVRVSNEKLFF. V and J are TRBV6-2 or TRBV6-3 and TRBJ1-4; 10 bases fit TRBD1. The CDR3 loop spans 19 amino acids. Germline CDR1 and CDR2: MNHEY and SVGEGT. The V segment lost 7 bases and the J segment 3 bases; nucleotides outside the gene matches: 17.

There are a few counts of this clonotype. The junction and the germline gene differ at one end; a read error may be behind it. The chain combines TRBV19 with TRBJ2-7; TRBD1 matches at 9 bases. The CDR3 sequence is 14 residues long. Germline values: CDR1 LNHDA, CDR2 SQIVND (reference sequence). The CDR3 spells CASKETGGSYEQHF. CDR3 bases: TGTGCCAGTAAGGAGACAGGGGGGTCCTACGAGCAGCACTTC. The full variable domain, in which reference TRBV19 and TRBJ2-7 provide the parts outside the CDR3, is DGGITQSPKYLFRKEGQNVTLSCEQNLNHDAMYWYRQDPGQGLRLIYYSQIVNDFQKGDIAEGYSVSREKKESFPLTVTSAQKNPTAFYLCASKETGGSYEQHFGPGTRLTVT.

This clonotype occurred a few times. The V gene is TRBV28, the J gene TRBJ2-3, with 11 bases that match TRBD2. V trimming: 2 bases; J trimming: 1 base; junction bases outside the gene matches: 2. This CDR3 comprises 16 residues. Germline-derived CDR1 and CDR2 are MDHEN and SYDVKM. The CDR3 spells CASSLRGLAGTDTQYF. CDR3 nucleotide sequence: TGTGCCAGCAGTTTAAGGGGACTAGCGGGCACAGATACGCAGTATTTT.

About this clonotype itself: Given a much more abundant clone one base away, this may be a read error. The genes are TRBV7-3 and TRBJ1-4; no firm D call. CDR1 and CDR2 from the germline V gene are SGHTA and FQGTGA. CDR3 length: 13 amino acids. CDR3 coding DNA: TGTGCCAGCAGCTCCGGACGGAATGAAAAACTGTCTTTT. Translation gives CASSSGRNEKLSF.

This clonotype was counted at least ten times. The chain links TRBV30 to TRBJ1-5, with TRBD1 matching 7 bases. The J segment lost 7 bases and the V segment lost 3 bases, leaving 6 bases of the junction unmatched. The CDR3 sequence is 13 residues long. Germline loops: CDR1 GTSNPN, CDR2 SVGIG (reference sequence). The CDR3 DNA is TGTGCCTGGAGCAAGACAGGGAAACAGCCCCAGCATTTT. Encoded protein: CAWSKTGKQPQHF.